This passage covers 31 T cell receptor beta chains from one sample sequenced in a study of shared clonotypes between healthy human individuals (dated by TCRdb to the early 2020s). The library came from the immunoSEQ multiplex PCR assay. In its TCRdb copy, this immuneACCESS table keeps in-frame sequences only and misses some clones. Where compared with another copy, unresolved V genes explain less than half of these, and the others have no known cause. The sample table records roughly 810,000 clones; 90% to 98% of these occur just once. The ten largest account for about 0.25% of the sample. CD8 naive samples consisted of CD45RO-negative cells that were positively selected for CCR7, yielding a CD45RA+CCR7+ population without TemRA cells. Sequenced input: naive CD8+ T cells sorted from blood. The cell subset or site label here, explained by the study, means: CD45RA+CCR7+. All receptors derive from a man aged 25 to 45 in good health.

This clone has just one count. This specimen includes other DNA sequences encoding the same CDR3. This chain connects TRBV11-2 to TRBJ2-5; D is uncertain. From germline, CDR1 is SGHAT and CDR2 FQNNGV. The CDR3 sequence is 12 residues long. Trimming shortened V by 5 bases and J by 2 bases, and 6 bases separated the two germline ends. This CDR3 is CASSDLQETQYF. In nucleotides, the CDR3 is TGTGCCAGCAGCGACCTGCAAGAGACCCAGTACTTC.

The chain couples TRBV5-1 to TRBJ2-1; TRBD2 might be the D (6 bases). Trimming removed 5 bases at V and 5 bases at J, with 17 bases between. Germline CDR1 is SGHRS and CDR2 is YFSETQ. The CDR3 has 15 amino acids. Here the CDR3 DNA reads TGCGCCAGCAGTCTACGGTCCGGGAGCCACAATGAGCAGTTCTTC. Its translation: CASSLRSGSHNEQFF.

J is TRBJ2-2 and V is TRBV4-2, with 9 bases identical to TRBD2. CDR3 length equals 16 residues. Germline trimming cut 0 bases from V and 4 bases from J; bases unmatched to any gene: 3. Germline CDR1 is LGHNA and CDR2 is YNFKEQ. CDR3 amino acids: CASSQEREGPTGELFF. CDR3 coding DNA: TGTGCCAGCAGCCAAGAGCGGGAGGGCCCCACCGGGGAGCTGTTTTTT.

The chain links TRBV7-3 to TRBJ2-7; D is unresolved. The germline CDR1 and CDR2 sequences are SGHTA and FQGTGA. The CDR3 totals 13 residues. The V end lost 5 bases, the J end lost 1 base, and 9 bases lay between the germline ends. Here the CDR3 DNA reads TGTGCCAGCAGCCCATCCCGGTCCTACGAGCAGTACTTC. Protein: CASSPSRSYEQYF.

The J gene is TRBJ2-7, the V gene TRBV5-4, with unresolved D. Germline V lookup: CDR1 SGHNT, CDR2 YYREEE (reference sequence). The CDR3 contains 12 residues. The V gene lost 0 bases and the J gene lost 3 bases, with 4 bases spanning the gap. The DNA for the CDR3 is TGTGCCAGCAGCTTGGGCCACTACGAGCAGTACTTC. It codes for CASSLGHYEQYF.

The chain joins TRBV5-6 to TRBJ2-3, with 14 nucleotides matching TRBD2. The CDR3 covers 18 residues. Trimming at V came to 5 bases and at J to 1 base, leaving 9 bases not matched to a gene. The germline gives CDR1 SGHDT, CDR2 YYEEEE. The DNA for the CDR3 is TGTGCCAGCAGACTGACTAGCGGGAGGGCACCGGGCACAGATACGCAGTATTTT. This codes for CASRLTSGRAPGTDTQYF.

V and J are TRBV6-5 and TRBJ2-7; 7 bases fit TRBD2. CDR1 is MNHEY, CDR2 SVGAGI, per germline. The CDR3 has 12 amino acids. With 5 bases clipped from V and 4 bases from J, the junction kept 2 bases outside the gene matches. This chain's CDR3 is CASSGTTYEQYF. The CDR3 nucleotides are TGTGCCAGCAGTGGGACTACATACGAGCAGTACTTC.

The genes are TRBV4-1 and TRBJ2-7; tentatively, D is TRBD2 (6 bases). This CDR3 contains 13 residues. The germline V gene encodes CDR1 MGHRA and CDR2 YSYEKL. Between the trimmed V and J ends, which lost 4 bases and 3 bases, there was a span of 10 bases. The CDR3 loop reads CASSLGLGYEQYF. CDR3 sequence (DNA): TGCGCCAGCAGCCTGGGACTGGGCTACGAGCAGTACTTC.

The chain links TRBV29-1 to TRBJ2-2; 12 nucleotides agree with TRBD2. The length of the CDR3 is 13 residues. CDR1 SQVTM and CDR2 ANQGSEA come from the germline V gene. Trimming cost V 6 bases and J 13 bases; bases outside gene matches: 9. CDR3 sequence (DNA): TGCAGCGTAGTGCTAGCGGGAGGGCTAGGGCTGTTTTTT. It codes for CSVVLAGGLGLFF.

V is TRBV11-2 and J is TRBJ2-6, with TRBD1 matching over 9 bases. CDR1 is SGHAT, CDR2 FQNNGV, per germline. The CDR3 sequence is 18 residues long. V gave up 6 bases and J gave up 3 bases; unmatched junction bases: 12. The CDR3 sequence is CASRAPLGDRDGANVLTF. The CDR3 bases are TGTGCCAGCAGGGCCCCCTTGGGGGACAGGGATGGGGCCAACGTCCTGACTTTC.

V usage is TRBV7-8 and J usage is TRBJ2-7, with TRBD2 matching 7 bases. V lost 3 bases, J lost 3 bases, and 11 bases stayed unmatched. In germline, CDR1 is SGHVS, CDR2 FQNEAQ. CDR3 size: 16 residues. The CDR3 here is CASSFPRRDYFYEQYF. Here the CDR3 DNA reads TGTGCCAGCAGCTTCCCTCGCAGGGACTACTTCTACGAGCAGTACTTC.

The V gene is TRBV28, the J gene TRBJ2-3; D is ambiguous. The CDR3 runs 12 residues. The ends were cut back, 8 bases at V and 5 bases at J, with 11 bases in the middle. CDR1 and CDR2 (germline): MDHEN, SYDVKM. CDR3 sequence (DNA): TGTGCCAGCTCCGCCCTTGGAGATACGCAGTATTTT. Translated: CASSALGDTQYF.

The chain uses TRBV6-5 and TRBJ1-4; possible D gene TRBD1, 5 bases. The CDR3 has 15 amino acids. Germline V gene lookup returns CDR1 MNHEY and CDR2 SVGAGI. With 6 bases removed from V and 0 bases from J, the gap between germline ends came to 11 bases. CDR3 sequence reads: CASRRTGATNEKLFF. The CDR3 coding sequence is TGTGCCAGCAGGAGAACAGGAGCAACTAATGAAAAACTGTTTTTT.

The rearrangement uses TRBV6-1 and TRBJ1-1, with 7 bases matching TRBD1. CDR1 and CDR2 (germline): MNHNS, SASEGT. The CDR3 covers 14 residues. With 2 bases clipped from V and 0 bases from J, the junction kept 0 bases outside the gene matches. The CDR3 spells CASSETGVNTEAFF. CDR3 nucleotide sequence: TGTGCCAGCAGTGAAACAGGGGTGAACACTGAAGCTTTCTTT.

The chain couples TRBV6-1 to TRBJ1-5; TRBD1 is a possible D gene (6 bases). Germline V lookup: CDR1 MNHNS, CDR2 SASEGT. The CDR3 length is 16 residues. The germline V and J ends were trimmed by 3 bases and 2 bases, with 14 bases remaining between them. The DNA for the CDR3 is TGTGCCAGCAGTGACGAGGTCGGGACACGCAATCAGCCCCAGCATTTT. This encodes CASSDEVGTRNQPQHF.

On this clone itself: This sample also contains other DNA sequences that code for the same CDR3. CDR3 in amino acids: CASSYGSGGEQYF. The CDR3 coding sequence is TGTGCCAGCAGTTACGGGTCCGGGGGCGAGCAGTACTTC. The chain employs TRBV6-5 and TRBJ2-7; D possibly corresponds to TRBD2 (6 bases). The CDR3 covers 13 residues. V lost 2 bases, J lost 6 bases, and 11 bases lay in between. Germline loops: CDR1 MNHEY, CDR2 SVGAGI.

The V call is TRBV19, the J call TRBJ2-7; possibly TRBD1 for D (5 bases). V was shortened by 0 bases and J by 0 bases, with 9 bases between the two germline ends. This CDR3 spans 15 amino acids. The V gene's germline CDR1 is LNHDA and CDR2 SQIVND (reference sequence). The CDR3 region has the DNA TGTGCCAGTAGTATAGACAGGGCCAGCTCCTACGAGCAGTACTTC. As protein: CASSIDRASSYEQYF.

The CDR3 protein is CASTHNEQFF. The CDR3 DNA follows: TGTGCCAGTACCCACAATGAGCAGTTCTTC. V usage is TRBV19 and J usage is TRBJ2-1; D ambiguous. Deletions cut 7 bases from V and 5 bases from J, with 3 bases between. CDR3 length: 10 amino acids. CDR1 and CDR2 (germline): LNHDA, SQIVND (reference sequence).

This clone was detected once. V is TRBV7-9 and J is TRBJ2-7; 7 positions agree with TRBD2. The CDR3 spans 14 residues. CDR1 and CDR2 (germline): SEHNR, FQNEAQ (reference sequence). V dropped 4 bases and J dropped 5; count of bases not matched to a gene: 8. The CDR3: CASSSGGTWHEQYF. DNA for the CDR3: TGTGCCAGCAGCTCCGGGGGGACGTGGCACGAGCAGTACTTC.

This chain connects TRBV2 to TRBJ1-4, with 7 nucleotides matching TRBD1. CDR3 length: 13 residues. CDR1 and CDR2 from the germline V gene are SNHLY and FYNNEI. V lost 9 bases, J lost 3 bases, and 4 bases stayed unmatched. The DNA of the CDR3 is TGTGCCAGTCGGGACAGCCCTAATGAAAAACTGTTTTTT. Translating gives CASRDSPNEKLFF.

As concerns this clone: One end of the junction is discordant with germline, which a read error may explain. V usage is TRBV9 and J usage is TRBJ2-2; D possibly corresponds to TRBD2 (5 bases). Per germline, CDR1 SGDLS and CDR2 YYNGEE. The CDR3 extends over 13 amino acids. The CDR3 DNA reads as TGTGCCACCAGCGGCGGAGGTGACGGGGAGCTGTTTTTT. It yields the protein CATSGGGDGELFF.

This chain connects TRBV19 to TRBJ2-3, with TRBD2 matching 9 bases. The CDR3 has 14 amino acids. J gave up 7 bases and V 3 bases, and 5 bases lay outside the gene matches. The germline V gene encodes CDR1 LNHDA and CDR2 SQIVND (reference sequence). The CDR3: CASSIYSGSNTQYF. The CDR3 DNA sequence: TGTGCCAGTAGTATTTATAGCGGGAGTAATACGCAGTATTTT.

The gene calls are TRBV7-9 and TRBJ2-1; 7 nucleotides agree with TRBD2. V was pared by 3 bases and J by 6 bases, with 8 bases of the junction left unmatched. CDR3 length: 15 residues. The germline CDR1 and CDR2 sequences are SEHNR and FQNEAQ (reference sequence). CDR3 sequence reads: CASSFLAELINEQFF. The CDR3 nucleotides are TGTGCCAGCAGCTTCCTAGCGGAGCTCATCAATGAGCAGTTCTTC.

The chain uses TRBV4-3 and TRBJ2-3, with D maybe TRBD2 (7 bases). This CDR3 is 13 amino acids long. The V gene lost 0 bases and the J gene lost 11 bases, with 12 bases spanning the gap. Looked up from germline, CDR1 is LGHNA and CDR2 is YSLEER. CDR3 region: CASSQDRGGRQYF. The CDR3 nucleotides are TGCGCCAGCAGCCAAGACAGGGGCGGGAGGCAGTATTTT.

The chain joins TRBV9 to TRBJ2-3; a weak D match, TRBD1 (5 bases). The CDR3 has 14 amino acids. Germline-derived CDR1 and CDR2 are SGDLS and YYNGEE. V lost 4 bases and J lost 0, with 9 bases in between. The CDR3 here is CASSKPGSTDTQYF. Written as DNA, the CDR3 is TGTGCCAGCAGCAAGCCAGGGAGCACAGATACGCAGTATTTT.

The rearrangement joins TRBV6-4 to TRBJ2-2; D is uncertain. This CDR3 region has 12 residues. Between the trimmed V and J ends, which lost 2 bases and 5 bases, there was a span of 3 bases. CDR1 and CDR2 (germline): MRHNA, SNTAGT. This CDR3 is CASSDQTGELFF. CDR3 DNA sequence: TGTGCCAGCAGTGACCAGACCGGGGAGCTGTTTTTT.

The chain joins TRBV11-2 to TRBJ2-7; 7 bases align to TRBD2. This CDR3 has 16 residues. Losses at the gene ends were 4 bases for V and 0 bases for J; bases not matched to a gene: 9. CDR1 is SGHAT and CDR2 is FQNNGV in the germline V gene. CDR3 residues: CASSSSLAESSYEQYF. The CDR3 nucleotides are TGTGCCAGCAGCTCCTCCCTAGCGGAGAGCTCCTACGAGCAGTACTTC.

Comments on this clone: The junction does not match germline at one end; this may be a read error. This sequence joins TRBV27 and TRBJ2-1; 7 bases line up with TRBD1. The CDR3 is 15 amino acids. In germline, CDR1 is MNHEY, CDR2 SMNVEV (reference sequence). The CDR3 DNA sequence: TGTGCCAGCAGTCGGGACAGTAACGCTTACAGTGAGCAGTTCTTC. Residues: CASSRDSNAYSEQFF.

This chain joins TRBV5-4 and TRBJ2-7; D ambiguous. The CDR3 consists of 13 residues. V was trimmed by 4 bases and J by 2 bases, leaving 10 bases between them. Germline-derived CDR1 and CDR2 are SGHNT and YYREEE (reference sequence). The CDR3 DNA reads as TGTGCCAGCAGCCAAGACCCAGCCTACGAGCAGTACTTC. Amino acid sequence: CASSQDPAYEQYF. The whole variable domain, filled in from reference TRBV5-4 and TRBJ2-7, reads ETGVTQSPTHLIKTRGQQVTLRCSSQSGHNTVSWYQQALGQGPQFIFQYYREEENGRGNFPPRFSGLQFPNYSSELNVNALELDDSALYLCASSQDPAYEQYFGPGTRLTVT.

The V gene is TRBV27, the J gene TRBJ1-2; the match to TRBD1 covers 7 bases. Germline loops: CDR1 MNHEY, CDR2 SMNVEV (reference sequence). The CDR3 is 16 amino acids. The trim removed 4 bases at V and 4 bases at J, leaving 12 bases unmatched. CDR3 coding DNA: TGTGCCAGCAGTTCCCCACAGGGGCTGAGTGGCTATGGCTACACCTTC. Translating it yields CASSSPQGLSGYGYTF.

The chain links TRBV19 to TRBJ1-5; no definite D call. The germline V gene has CDR1 LNHDA and CDR2 SQIVND (reference sequence). The germline V and J ends were trimmed by 1 base and 3 bases, with 13 bases remaining between them. The CDR3 length is 16 residues. Written as DNA, the CDR3 is TGTGCCAGTAGTATAGCTAGGCACGTCGCCAATCAGCCCCAGCATTTT. It codes for CASSIARHVANQPQHF.